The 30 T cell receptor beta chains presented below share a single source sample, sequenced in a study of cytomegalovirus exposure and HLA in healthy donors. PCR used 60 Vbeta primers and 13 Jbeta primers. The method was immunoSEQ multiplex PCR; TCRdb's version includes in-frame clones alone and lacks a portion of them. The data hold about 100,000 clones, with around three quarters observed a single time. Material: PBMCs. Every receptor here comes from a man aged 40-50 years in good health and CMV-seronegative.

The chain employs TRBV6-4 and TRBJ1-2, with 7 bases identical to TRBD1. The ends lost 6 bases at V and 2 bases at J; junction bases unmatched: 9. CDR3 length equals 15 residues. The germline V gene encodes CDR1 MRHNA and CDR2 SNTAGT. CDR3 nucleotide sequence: TGTGCCAGCAGCGTTACAGGGGCCGGGAACTATGGCTACACCTTC. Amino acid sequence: CASSVTGAGNYGYTF.

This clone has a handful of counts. CDR3 loop: CASSETPLYGYTF. The CDR3 DNA is TGTGCCAGCAGTGAGACACCGTTATATGGCTACACCTTC. The V gene is TRBV2, the J gene TRBJ1-2, with D uncertain. V was shortened by 3 bases and J by 5 bases, with 10 bases between the two germline ends. The V gene's germline CDR1 is SNHLY and CDR2 FYNNEI. The CDR3 runs 13 residues.

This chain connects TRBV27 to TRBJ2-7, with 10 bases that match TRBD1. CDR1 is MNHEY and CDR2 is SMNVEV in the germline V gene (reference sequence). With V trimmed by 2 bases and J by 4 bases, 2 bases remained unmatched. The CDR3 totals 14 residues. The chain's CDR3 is CASSLMGQGYEQYF. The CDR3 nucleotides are TGTGCCAGCAGTTTAATGGGACAGGGGTACGAGCAGTACTTC.

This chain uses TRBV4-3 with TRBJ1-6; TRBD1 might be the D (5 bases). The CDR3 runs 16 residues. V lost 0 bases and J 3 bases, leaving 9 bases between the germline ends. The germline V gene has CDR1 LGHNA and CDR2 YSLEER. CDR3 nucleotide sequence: TGCGCCAGCAGCCAAGATTGGGGGGGCTATAATTCACCCCTCCACTTT. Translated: CASSQDWGGYNSPLHF.

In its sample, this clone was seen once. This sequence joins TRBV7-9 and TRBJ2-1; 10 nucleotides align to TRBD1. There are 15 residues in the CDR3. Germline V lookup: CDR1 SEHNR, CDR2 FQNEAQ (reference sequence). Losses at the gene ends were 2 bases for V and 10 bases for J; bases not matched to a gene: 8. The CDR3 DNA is TGTGCCAGCAGCTTAATCGGGACAGGGGCCAGAGAGCAGTTCTTC. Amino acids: CASSLIGTGAREQFF.

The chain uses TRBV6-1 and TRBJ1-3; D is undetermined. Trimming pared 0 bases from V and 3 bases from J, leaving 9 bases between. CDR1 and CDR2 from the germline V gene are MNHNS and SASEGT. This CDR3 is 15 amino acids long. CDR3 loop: CASSEANTYGNTIYF. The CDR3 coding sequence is TGTGCCAGCAGTGAAGCCAACACATATGGAAACACCATATATTTT.

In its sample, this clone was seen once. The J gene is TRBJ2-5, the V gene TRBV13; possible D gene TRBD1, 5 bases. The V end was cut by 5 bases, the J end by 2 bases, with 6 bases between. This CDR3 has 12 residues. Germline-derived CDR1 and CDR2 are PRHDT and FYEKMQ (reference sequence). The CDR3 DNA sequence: TGTGCCAGCAGCCGACAGCAAGAGACCCAGTACTTC. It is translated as CASSRQQETQYF.

In DNA form, the CDR3 reads TGTGCCAGTACCTCCCTGCCTGGACAGGGGTTTGGCTACACCTTC. This codes for CASTSLPGQGFGYTF. The rearrangement joins TRBV19 to TRBJ1-2; 9 bases match TRBD1. Germline-derived CDR1 and CDR2 are LNHDA and SQIVND (reference sequence). The junction had 13 bases not matched to a gene; V was cut back by 7 bases and J by 7 bases. The CDR3 has 15 residues.

CDR3 loop: CASSLTGRMNTEAFF. CDR3 DNA sequence: TGTGCCAGCAGCTTGACTGGCAGGATGAACACTGAAGCTTTCTTT. The rearrangement uses TRBV5-6 and TRBJ1-1, with unresolved D. The CDR3 runs to 15 residues. Per the germline V gene, CDR1 is SGHDT and CDR2 is YYEEEE. The V and J ends lost 1 base and 0 bases respectively, with 10 bases between them.

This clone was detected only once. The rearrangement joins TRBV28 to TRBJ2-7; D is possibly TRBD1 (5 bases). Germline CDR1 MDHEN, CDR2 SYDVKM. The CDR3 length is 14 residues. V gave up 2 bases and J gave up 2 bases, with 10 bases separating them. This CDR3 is CASSLRRTPYEQYV. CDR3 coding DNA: TGTGCCAGCAGTTTACGCAGGACACCCTACGAGCAGTACGTC.

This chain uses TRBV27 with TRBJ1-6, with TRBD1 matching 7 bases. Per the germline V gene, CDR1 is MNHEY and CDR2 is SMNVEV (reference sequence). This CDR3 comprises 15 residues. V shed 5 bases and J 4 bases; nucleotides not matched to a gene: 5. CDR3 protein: CASSHRQGYNSPLHF. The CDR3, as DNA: TGTGCCAGCAGTCACCGACAGGGATATAATTCACCCCTCCACTTT.

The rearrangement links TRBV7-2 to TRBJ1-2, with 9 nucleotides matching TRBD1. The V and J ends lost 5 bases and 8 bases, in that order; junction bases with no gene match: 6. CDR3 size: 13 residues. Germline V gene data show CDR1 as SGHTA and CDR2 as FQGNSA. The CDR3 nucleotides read TGTGCCAGCAGCCCCCGACAGGGGGAGGGCTACACCTTC. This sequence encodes CASSPRQGEGYTF. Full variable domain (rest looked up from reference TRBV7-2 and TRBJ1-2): GAGVSQSPSNKVTEKGKDVELRCDPISGHTALYWYRQSLGQGLEFLIYFQGNSAPDKSGLPSDRFSAERTGGSVSTLTIQRTQQEDSAVYLCASSPRQGEGYTFGSGTRLTVV.

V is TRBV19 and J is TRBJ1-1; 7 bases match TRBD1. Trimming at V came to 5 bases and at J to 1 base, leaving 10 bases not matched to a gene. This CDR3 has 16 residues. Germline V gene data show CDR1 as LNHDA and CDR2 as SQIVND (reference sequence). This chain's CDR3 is CASSPRTGGENTEAFF. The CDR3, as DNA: TGTGCCAGTAGTCCGCGGACAGGCGGAGAGAACACTGAAGCTTTCTTT.

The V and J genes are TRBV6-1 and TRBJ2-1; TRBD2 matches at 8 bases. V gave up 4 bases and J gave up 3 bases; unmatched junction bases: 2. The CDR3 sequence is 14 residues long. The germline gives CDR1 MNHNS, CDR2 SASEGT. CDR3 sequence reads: CASSAGLDYNEQFF. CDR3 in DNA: TGTGCCAGCAGTGCGGGACTAGACTACAATGAGCAGTTCTTC.

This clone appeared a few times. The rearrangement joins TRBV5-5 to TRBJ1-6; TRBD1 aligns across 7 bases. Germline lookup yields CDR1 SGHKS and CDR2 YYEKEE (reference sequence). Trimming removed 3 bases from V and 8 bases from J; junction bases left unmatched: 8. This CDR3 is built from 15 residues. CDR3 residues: CASSSTGRNHSPLHF. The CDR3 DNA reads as TGTGCCAGCAGCTCGACAGGGAGGAACCATTCACCCCTCCACTTT.

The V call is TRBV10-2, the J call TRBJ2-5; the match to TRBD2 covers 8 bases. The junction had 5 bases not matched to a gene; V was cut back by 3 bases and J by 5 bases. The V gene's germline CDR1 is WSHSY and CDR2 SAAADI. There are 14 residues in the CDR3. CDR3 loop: CASSDSGGLETQYF. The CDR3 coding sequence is TGCGCCAGCAGTGATTCGGGGGGGCTGGAGACCCAGTACTTC.

The CDR3: CASSLALYSQGPTSTDTQYF. Written as DNA, the CDR3 is TGCGCCAGCAGCTTGGCCCTCTATTCACAGGGTCCTACCTCCACAGATACGCAGTATTTT. The chain has TRBV5-1 and TRBJ2-3; TRBD1 might be the D (6 bases). The CDR3 runs to 20 residues. From germline, CDR1 is SGHRS and CDR2 YFSETQ. The V end was cut by 0 bases, the J end by 2 bases, with 25 bases between. Full variable domain (remainder filled in from reference TRBV5-1 and TRBJ2-3): KAGVTQTPRYLIKTRGQQVTLSCSPISGHRSVSWYQQTPGQGLQFLFEYFSETQRNKGNFPGRFSGRQFSNSRSEMNVSTLELGDSALYLCASSLALYSQGPTSTDTQYFGPGTRLTVL.

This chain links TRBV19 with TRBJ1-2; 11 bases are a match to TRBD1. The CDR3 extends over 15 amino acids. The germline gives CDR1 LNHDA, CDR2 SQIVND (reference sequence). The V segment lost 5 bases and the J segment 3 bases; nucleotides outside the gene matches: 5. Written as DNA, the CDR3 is TGTGCCAGTAGTTCAGGACAGGGGGCGGACTATGGCTACACCTTC. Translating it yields CASSSGQGADYGYTF.

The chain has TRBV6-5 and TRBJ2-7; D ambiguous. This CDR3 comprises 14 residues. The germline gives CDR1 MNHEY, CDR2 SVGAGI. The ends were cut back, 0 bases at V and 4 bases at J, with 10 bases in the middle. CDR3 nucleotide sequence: TGTGCCAGCAGTTACTCTCTCGGAGCTTACGAGCAGTACGTC. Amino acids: CASSYSLGAYEQYV.

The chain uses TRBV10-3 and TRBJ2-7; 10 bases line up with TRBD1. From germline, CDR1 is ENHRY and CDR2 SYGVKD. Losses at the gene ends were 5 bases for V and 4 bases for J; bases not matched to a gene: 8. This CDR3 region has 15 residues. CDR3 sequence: CAISPWGTGDYEQYF. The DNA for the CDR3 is TGTGCCATCAGTCCTTGGGGGACAGGGGATTACGAGCAGTACTTC.

CDR3 in amino acids: CASSWGTAYEQYF. In nucleotides, the CDR3 is TGTGCCAGCAGCTGGGGGACAGCCTACGAGCAGTACTTC. The chain combines TRBV13 with TRBJ2-7; 7 nucleotides agree with TRBD1. Germline values: CDR1 PRHDT, CDR2 FYEKMQ (reference sequence). This CDR3 is built from 13 residues. V was clipped by 4 bases and J by 2 bases; unmatched bases: 2. Filled out from reference TRBV13 and TRBJ2-7, the complete variable domain reads AAGVIQSPRHLIKEKRETATLKCYPIPRHDTVYWYQQGPGQDPQFLISFYEKMQSDKGSIPDRFSAQQFSDYHSELNMSSLELGDSALYFCASSWGTAYEQYFGPGTRLTVT.

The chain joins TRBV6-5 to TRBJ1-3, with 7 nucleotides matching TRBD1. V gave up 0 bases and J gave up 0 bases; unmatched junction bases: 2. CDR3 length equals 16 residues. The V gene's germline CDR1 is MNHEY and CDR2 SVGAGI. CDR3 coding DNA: TGTGCCAGCAGTTACTCCAGGGGGTCCTCTGGAAACACCATATATTTT. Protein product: CASSYSRGSSGNTIYF.

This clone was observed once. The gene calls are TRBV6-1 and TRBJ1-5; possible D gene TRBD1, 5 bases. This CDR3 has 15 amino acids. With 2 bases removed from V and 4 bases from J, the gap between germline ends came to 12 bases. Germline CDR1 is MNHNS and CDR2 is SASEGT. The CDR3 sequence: CASSEPGSPNQPQHF. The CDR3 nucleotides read TGTGCCAGCAGTGAACCAGGGTCCCCTAATCAGCCCCAGCATTTT.

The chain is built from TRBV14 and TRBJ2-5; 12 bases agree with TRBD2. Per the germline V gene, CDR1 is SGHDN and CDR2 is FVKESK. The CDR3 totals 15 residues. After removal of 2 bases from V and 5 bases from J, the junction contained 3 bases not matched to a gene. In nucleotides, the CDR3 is TGTGCCAGCAGCCAATCGCTAGCGGGGGGGGAGACCCAGTACTTC. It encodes CASSQSLAGGETQYF.

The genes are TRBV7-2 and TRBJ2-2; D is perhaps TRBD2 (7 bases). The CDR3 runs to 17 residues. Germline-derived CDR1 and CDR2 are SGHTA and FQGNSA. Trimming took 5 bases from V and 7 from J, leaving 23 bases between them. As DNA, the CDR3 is TGTGCCAGCAGCCCGAGGACTATAGGGGGGGGTAACGGGGAGCTGTTTTTT. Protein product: CASSPRTIGGGNGELFF.

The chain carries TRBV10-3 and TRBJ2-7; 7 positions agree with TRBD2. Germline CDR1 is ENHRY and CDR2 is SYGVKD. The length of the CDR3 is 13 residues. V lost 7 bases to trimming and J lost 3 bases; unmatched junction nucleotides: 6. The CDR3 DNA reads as TGTGCCATCACTCCTAGCGGTGGCTACGAGCAGTACTTC. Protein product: CAITPSGGYEQYF.

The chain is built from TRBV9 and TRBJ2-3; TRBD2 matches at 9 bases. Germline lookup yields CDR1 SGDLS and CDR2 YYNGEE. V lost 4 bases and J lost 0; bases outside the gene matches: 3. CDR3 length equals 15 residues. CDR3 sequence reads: CASSRSGGSTDTQYF. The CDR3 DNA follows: TGTGCCAGCAGCCGTAGCGGGGGAAGCACAGATACGCAGTATTTT.

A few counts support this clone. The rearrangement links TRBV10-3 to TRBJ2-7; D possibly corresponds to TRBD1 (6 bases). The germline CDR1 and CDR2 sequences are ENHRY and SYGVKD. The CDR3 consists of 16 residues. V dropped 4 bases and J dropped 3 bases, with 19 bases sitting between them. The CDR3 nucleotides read TGTGCCATCAGTGGACGAAGGACAGAGGCGGGCTACGAGCAGTACTTC. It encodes CAISGRRTEAGYEQYF.

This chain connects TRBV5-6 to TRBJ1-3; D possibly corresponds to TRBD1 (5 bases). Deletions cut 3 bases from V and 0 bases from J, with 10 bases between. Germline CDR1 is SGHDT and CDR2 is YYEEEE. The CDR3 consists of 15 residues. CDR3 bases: TGTGCCAGCAGCTATGGACAAAACTCTGGAAACACCATATATTTT. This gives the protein CASSYGQNSGNTIYF.

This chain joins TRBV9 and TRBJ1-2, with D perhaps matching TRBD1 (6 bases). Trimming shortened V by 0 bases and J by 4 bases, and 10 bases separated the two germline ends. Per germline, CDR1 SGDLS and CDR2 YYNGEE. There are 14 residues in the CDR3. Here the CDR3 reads CASSVADRFYGYTF. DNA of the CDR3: TGTGCCAGCAGCGTAGCCGACAGGTTCTATGGCTACACCTTC.